The T cell receptor (beta chain) described here comes from a study of type 1 regulatory T cells. Study summary: T-allo10 is a Tr1-enriched, alloantigen-specific CD4 T cell product made in vitro.

A single record per CDR3 protein comes from TCRdb applying MiXCR to the reads. The sample yields 65,000 to 80,000 distinct CDR3 sequences, roughly 20% seen once. This clonotype was detected a few times. Its antigen is not known. The V and J ends lost 6 bases and 6 bases, in that order; junction bases with no gene match: 13. CDR1 is DFQATT and CDR2 is SNEGSKA in the germline V gene (reference sequence). The CDR3 runs 15 residues. Study results and caveats: Compared with non-Tr1 cells, Tr1 cells showed a narrower TCR repertoire.

The chain joins TRBV20-1 to TRBJ1-5; 8 bases are a match to TRBD1. This TCR was sampled from a human donor in good health. The sample was cultured type 1 regulatory T (Tr1) cells, either the whole culture or a sorted fraction (not recorded which). Here the CDR3 DNA reads TGCAGTGCGCAGGGTAACACAGGGGGTGGTCAGCCCCAGCATTTT. It specifies CSAQGNTGGGQPQHF.